This T cell receptor beta chain appears in the sequencing data of a study of response to subunit inactivated influenza vaccine. Germline CDR1 and CDR2: MNHEY and SMNVEV (reference sequence). The V gene end was trimmed by 10 bases and the J gene end by 6 bases; junction bases not matched to a gene: 9. The CDR3 loop spans 13 amino acids. This clonotype was recorded many times. TCRdb re-derived calls from the RT-PCR reads in MiXCR, one entry per CDR3 protein. The sample contains roughly 650,000 distinct CDR3 sequences, 15% to 19% of which appear only once. The sequence was collected from a man aged 50 to 60 who received an inactivated influenza vaccine. The rearrangement joins TRBV27 to TRBJ1-5; 7 nucleotides align to TRBD1. The material was PBMCs from blood, obtained 11 to 12 days after vaccination. The CDR3: CATAGTAFQPQHF. The CDR3 coding sequence is TGTGCCACCGCCGGGACAGCGTTTCAGCCCCAGCATTTT.